The 3 T cell receptor beta chains given below trace back to one sample, sequenced in a study of T cells in localized non-small cell lung cancer. Data came from immunoSEQ multiplex PCR; TCRdb stores just in-frame clones and leaves some out. The sample carries 50,000 to 75,000 clones, 85% to 90% recorded once. The specimen comprised peripheral blood, sampled before any cancer treatment. The origin of the receptors is a man aged 40-75 years with stage I squamous cell lung carcinoma.

This rearrangement joins TRBV29-1 to TRBJ1-2; 11 nucleotides line up with TRBD1. Trimming at V came to 7 bases and at J to 6 bases, leaving 7 bases not matched to a gene. This CDR3 comprises 13 residues. Germline V gene sequence: CDR1 SQVTM, CDR2 ANQGSEA. The CDR3: CSARTGGRDGYTF. The CDR3 bases are TGCAGCGCCCGGACAGGGGGCAGAGATGGCTACACCTTC.

The chain recombines TRBV2 with TRBJ2-1; either TRBD1 or TRBD2 may fit D (6 bases each). Germline CDR1 is SNHLY and CDR2 is FYNNEI. The CDR3 covers 14 residues. The V end was cut by 8 bases, the J end by 9 bases, with 20 bases between. The CDR3 loop reads CASEGAPRGVEQFF. The CDR3 DNA reads TGTGCCAGCGAAGGGGCCCCGAGGGGGGTTGAGCAGTTCTTC.

The genes are TRBV7-9 and TRBJ2-1; 13 bases fit TRBD2. CDR3 length equals 15 residues. Germline V gives CDR1 SEHNR, CDR2 FQNEAQ (reference sequence). Germline trimming cut 5 bases from V and 8 bases from J; bases unmatched to any gene: 6. The CDR3 protein is CASSPRTSGSHEQFF. CDR3 nucleotide sequence: TGTGCCAGCAGCCCAAGGACTAGCGGGAGCCATGAGCAGTTCTTC. The full variable domain, with the rest looked up from reference TRBV7-9 and TRBJ2-1, is DTGVSQNPRHKITKRGQNVTFRCDPISEHNRLYWYRQTLGQGPEFLTYFQNEAQLEKSRLLSDRFSAERPKGSFSTLEIQRTEQGDSAMYLCASSPRTSGSHEQFFGPGTRLTVL.